This T cell receptor beta chain originates from a study of T-cell reconstitution after alpha-beta-depleted transplantation in children. Construction of the TCRbeta library involved unique molecular identifiers. Each CDR3 protein is one row after TCRdb ran MiXCR on the PCR reads. The sample has fewer than 200,000 distinct CDR3 sequences, about 6.4% seen once. Germline V gene lookup returns CDR1 LGHNA and CDR2 YSLEER. V lost 0 bases, J lost 2 bases, and 4 bases stayed unmatched. The CDR3 has 16 residues. The specimen was PBMCs from the stem cell graft donor, collected from the stem cell graft. The chain links TRBV4-3 to TRBJ2-1; 7 bases match TRBD1. The sequence derives from a human donor who donated a stem cell graft to a child with Wiskott-Aldrich syndrome. The CDR3 loop is CASSQEGGATYNEQFF. The CDR3 DNA follows: TGCGCCAGCAGCCAAGAAGGGGGCGCTACCTACAATGAGCAGTTCTTC.